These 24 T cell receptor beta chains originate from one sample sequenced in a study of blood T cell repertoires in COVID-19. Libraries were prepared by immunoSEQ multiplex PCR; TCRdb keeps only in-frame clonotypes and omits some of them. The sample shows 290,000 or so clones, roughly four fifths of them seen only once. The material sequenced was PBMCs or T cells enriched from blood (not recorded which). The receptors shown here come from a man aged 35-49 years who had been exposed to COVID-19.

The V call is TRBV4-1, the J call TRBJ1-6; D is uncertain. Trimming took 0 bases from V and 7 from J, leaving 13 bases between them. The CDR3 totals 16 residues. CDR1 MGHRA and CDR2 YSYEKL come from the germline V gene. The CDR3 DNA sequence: TGCGCCAGCAGCCAAGAGCGGGGAGCCTCCAATTCACCCCTCCACTTT. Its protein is CASSQERGASNSPLHF.

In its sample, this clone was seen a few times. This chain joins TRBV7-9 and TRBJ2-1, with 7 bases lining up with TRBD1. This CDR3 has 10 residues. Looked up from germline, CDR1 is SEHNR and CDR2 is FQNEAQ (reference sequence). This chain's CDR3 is CAGGGNEQFF. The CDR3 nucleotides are TGTGCAGGGGGCGGAAATGAGCAGTTCTTC.

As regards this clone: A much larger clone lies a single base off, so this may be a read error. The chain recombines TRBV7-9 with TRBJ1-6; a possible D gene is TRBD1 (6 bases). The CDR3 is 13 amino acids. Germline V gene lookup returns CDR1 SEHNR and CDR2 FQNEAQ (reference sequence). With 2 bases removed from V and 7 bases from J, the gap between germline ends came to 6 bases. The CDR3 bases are TGTGCCAGCAGCTTACAGGGGAATTCACCCCTCCACTTT. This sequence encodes CASSLQGNSPLHF.

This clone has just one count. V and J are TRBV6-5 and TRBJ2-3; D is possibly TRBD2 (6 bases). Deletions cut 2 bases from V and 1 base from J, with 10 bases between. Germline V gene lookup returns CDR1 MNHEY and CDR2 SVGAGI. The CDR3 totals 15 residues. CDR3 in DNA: TGTGCCAGCAGTTACCGGGGGTTCGGCACAGATACGCAGTATTTT. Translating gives CASSYRGFGTDTQYF.

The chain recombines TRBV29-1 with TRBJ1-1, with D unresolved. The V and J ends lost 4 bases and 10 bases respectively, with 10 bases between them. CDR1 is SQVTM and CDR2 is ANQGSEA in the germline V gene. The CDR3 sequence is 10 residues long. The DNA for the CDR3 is TGCAGCGTTGGTTTGGGAGGAGCTTTCTTT. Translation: CSVGLGGAFF.

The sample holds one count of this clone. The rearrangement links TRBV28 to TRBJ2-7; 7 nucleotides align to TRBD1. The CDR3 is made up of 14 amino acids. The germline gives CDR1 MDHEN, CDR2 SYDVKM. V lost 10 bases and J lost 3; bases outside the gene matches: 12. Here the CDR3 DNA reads TGTGCCACCCACTCCCCGGGACAGTACTACGAGCAGTACTTC. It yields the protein CATHSPGQYYEQYF. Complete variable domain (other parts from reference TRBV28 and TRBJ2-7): DVKVTQSSRYLVKRTGEKVFLECVQDMDHENMFWYRQDPGLGLRLIYFSYDVKMKEKGDIPEGYSVSREKKERFSLILESASTNQTSMYLCATHSPGQYYEQYFGPGTRLTVT.

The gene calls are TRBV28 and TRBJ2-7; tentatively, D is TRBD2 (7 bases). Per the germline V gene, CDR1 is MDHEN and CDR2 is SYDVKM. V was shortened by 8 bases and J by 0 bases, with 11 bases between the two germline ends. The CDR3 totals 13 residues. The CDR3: CASEGGSSYEQYF. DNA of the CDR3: TGTGCCAGCGAGGGGGGGAGCTCCTACGAGCAGTACTTC.

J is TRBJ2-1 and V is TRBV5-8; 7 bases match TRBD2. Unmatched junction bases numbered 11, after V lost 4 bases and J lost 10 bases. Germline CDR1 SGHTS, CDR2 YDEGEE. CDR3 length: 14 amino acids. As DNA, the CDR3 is TGTGCCAGCAGCCTGCCGGGACTACGACTGGAGCAGTTCTTC. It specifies CASSLPGLRLEQFF.

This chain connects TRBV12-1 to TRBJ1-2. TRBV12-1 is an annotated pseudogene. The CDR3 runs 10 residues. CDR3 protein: CASVREAYTF. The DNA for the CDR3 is TGTGCCAGCGTCCGGGAAGCCTACACCTTC.

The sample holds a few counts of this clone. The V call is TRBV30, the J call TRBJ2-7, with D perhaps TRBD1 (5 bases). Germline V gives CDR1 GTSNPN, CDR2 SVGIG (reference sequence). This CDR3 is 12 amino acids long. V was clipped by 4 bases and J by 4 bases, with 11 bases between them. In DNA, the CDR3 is TGTGCCTGGACAGGGAAGGGGTACGAGCAGTACTTC. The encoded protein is CAWTGKGYEQYF.

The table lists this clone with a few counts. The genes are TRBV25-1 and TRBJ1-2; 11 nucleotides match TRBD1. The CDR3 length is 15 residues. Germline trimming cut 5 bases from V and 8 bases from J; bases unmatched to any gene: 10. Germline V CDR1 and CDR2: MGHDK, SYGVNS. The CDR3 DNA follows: TGTGCCAGCAGTCCTTCACGGGACAGGGGGACGGGCTACACCTTC. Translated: CASSPSRDRGTGYTF.

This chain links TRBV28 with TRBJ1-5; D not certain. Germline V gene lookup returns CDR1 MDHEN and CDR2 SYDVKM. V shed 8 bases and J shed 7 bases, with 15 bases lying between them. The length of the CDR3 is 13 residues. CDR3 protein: CASSGRRNQPQHF. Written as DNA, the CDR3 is TGTGCCAGCTCCGGGAGAAGAAACCAGCCCCAGCATTTT.

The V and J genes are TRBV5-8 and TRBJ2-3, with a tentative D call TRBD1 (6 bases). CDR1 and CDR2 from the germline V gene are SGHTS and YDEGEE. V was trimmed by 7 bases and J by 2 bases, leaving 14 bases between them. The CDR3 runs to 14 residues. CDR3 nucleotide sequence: TGTGCCAGCCGCACCAGGGGTCTCACAGATACGCAGTATTTT. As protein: CASRTRGLTDTQYF. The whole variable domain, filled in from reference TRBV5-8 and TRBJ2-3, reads EAGVTQSPTHLIKTRGQQATLRCSPISGHTSVYWYQQALGLGLQFLLWYDEGEERNRGNFPPRFSGRQFPNYSSELNVNALELEDSALYLCASRTRGLTDTQYFGPGTRLTVL.

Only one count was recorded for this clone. The DNA of the CDR3 is TGTGCCAGCAGCCAGACAGGGGCCTATGGCTACACCTTC. Its translation is CASSQTGAYGYTF. The V and J genes are TRBV7-9 and TRBJ1-2; 8 bases align to TRBD1. This CDR3 contains 13 residues. Trimming at V came to 5 bases and at J to 4 bases, leaving 3 bases not matched to a gene. The V gene's germline CDR1 is SEHNR and CDR2 FQNEAQ (reference sequence).

This chain's CDR3 is CASSPGGNIQYF. The CDR3 nucleotides are TGTGCCAGCAGCCCGGGAGGAAACATTCAGTACTTC. The J gene is TRBJ2-4, the V gene TRBV12-3 or TRBV12-4; 7 bases map to TRBD2. The J segment lost 6 bases and the V segment lost 6 bases, leaving 2 bases of the junction unmatched. The CDR3 covers 12 residues.

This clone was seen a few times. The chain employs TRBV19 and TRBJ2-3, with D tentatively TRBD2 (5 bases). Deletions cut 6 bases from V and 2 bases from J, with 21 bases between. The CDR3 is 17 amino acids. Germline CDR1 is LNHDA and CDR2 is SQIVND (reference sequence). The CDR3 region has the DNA TGTGCCAGTAGCCCCATCCGGGAAGCGAAAACCACAGATACGCAGTATTTT. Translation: CASSPIREAKTTDTQYF.

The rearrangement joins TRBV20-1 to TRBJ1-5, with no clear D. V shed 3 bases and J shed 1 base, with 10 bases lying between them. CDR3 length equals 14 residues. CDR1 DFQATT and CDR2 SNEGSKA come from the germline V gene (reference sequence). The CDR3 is CSASPGSSNQPQHF. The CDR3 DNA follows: TGCAGTGCTAGTCCAGGCTCCAGCAATCAGCCCCAGCATTTT.

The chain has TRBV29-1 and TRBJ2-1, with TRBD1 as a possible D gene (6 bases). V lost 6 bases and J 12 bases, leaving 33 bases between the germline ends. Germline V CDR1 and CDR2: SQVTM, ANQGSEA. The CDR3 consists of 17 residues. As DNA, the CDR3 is TGCAGCGTGTTGTTGCCCCTTTTATCCGCCTCAGGGGCCCTGCAGTTCTTC. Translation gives CSVLLPLLSASGALQFF.

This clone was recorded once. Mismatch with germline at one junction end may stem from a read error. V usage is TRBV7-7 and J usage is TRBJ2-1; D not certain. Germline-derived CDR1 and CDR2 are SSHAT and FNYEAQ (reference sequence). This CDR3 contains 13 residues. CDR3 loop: CASSYRIRDEQFF. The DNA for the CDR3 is TGTGCTAGCAGCTACCGAATCCGGGATGAGCAGTTCTTC.

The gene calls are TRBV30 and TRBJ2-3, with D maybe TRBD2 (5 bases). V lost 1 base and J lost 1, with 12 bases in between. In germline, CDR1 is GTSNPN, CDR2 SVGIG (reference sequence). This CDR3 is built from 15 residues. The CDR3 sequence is CAWSGLPGGTDTQYF. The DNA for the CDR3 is TGTGCCTGGAGTGGTCTACCCGGGGGCACAGATACGCAGTATTTT.

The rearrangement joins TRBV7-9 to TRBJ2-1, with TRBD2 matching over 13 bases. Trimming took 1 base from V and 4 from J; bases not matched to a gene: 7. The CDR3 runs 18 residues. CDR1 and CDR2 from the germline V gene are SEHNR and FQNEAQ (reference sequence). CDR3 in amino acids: CASSLVGLAGVRYNEQFF. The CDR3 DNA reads TGTGCCAGCAGCTTAGTAGGACTAGCGGGAGTTCGGTACAATGAGCAGTTCTTC.

The CDR3 is CASSLREVGEQFF. The CDR3 bases are TGTGCCAGCAGTTTGAGGGAAGTTGGTGAGCAGTTCTTC. The chain has TRBV12-3 or TRBV12-4 and TRBJ2-1; D possibly corresponds to TRBD2 (5 bases). This CDR3 contains 13 residues. V gave up 3 bases and J gave up 9 bases, with 12 bases separating them.

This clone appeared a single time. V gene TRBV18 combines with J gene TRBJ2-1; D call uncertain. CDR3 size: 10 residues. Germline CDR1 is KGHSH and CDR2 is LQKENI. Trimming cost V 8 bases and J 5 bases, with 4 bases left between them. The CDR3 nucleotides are TGTGCCAGCCGGGACAATGAGCAGTTCTTC. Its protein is CASRDNEQFF.

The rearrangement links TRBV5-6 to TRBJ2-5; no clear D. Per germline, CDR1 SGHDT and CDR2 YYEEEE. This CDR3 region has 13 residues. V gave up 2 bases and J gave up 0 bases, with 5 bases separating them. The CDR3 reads CASSFPYQETQYF. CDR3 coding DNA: TGTGCCAGCAGCTTTCCGTACCAAGAGACCCAGTACTTC.